This T cell receptor beta chain was found in a study of T cell repertoires in cytomegalovirus infection. Study-wide background: CMV infection plus the matching HLA type was flagged by public TCR beta signatures.

TCRdb passed the reads through MiXCR, listing each CDR3 protein once. The table lists approximately 110,000 distinct CDR3 sequences, about a tenth of them singletons. General study points: Public TCR beta family frequency separated CMV-and-HLA carriers, including in an independent cohort. Dominating the ex vivo response were TCR beta clonotypes that were CMV-specific and HLA-C-restricted.

A note on this clonotype: Its antigen is currently unknown.

Germline lookup yields CDR1 SGHTA and CDR2 FQGNSA. V was cut by 5 bases and J by 0 bases, with 13 bases left in between. The CDR3 is 15 residues long. V and J are TRBV7-2 and TRBJ2-5, with a tentative D call TRBD1 (6 bases). The clonotype was recovered from a human donor in good health (CMV status not recorded). Some clones in this sample may be carry-over from other donors' samples. The source material was PBMCs, sequenced either directly or after in vitro stimulation (not recorded which). CDR3 nucleotides: TGTGCCAGCAGCCGTAATGGACAGCACCAAGAGACCCAGTACTTC. As protein: CASSRNGQHQETQYF.